These T cell receptor beta chains were read from a single sample in a study of T cells in narcolepsy. Generated by immunoSEQ multiplex PCR, the TCRdb table keeps only in-frame clones and is missing some. The sample records more than 30,000 clones, around 86% being singletons. The sample taken for sequencing was CD45RA- memory CD4+ T cells from PBMCs. Receptor source: a human donor with narcolepsy. The CDR3 runs from the conserved cysteine through the conserved F or W. Each record gives: V gene, J gene, clone size, D gene, CDR3 DNA, CDR3 protein. The D gene is left open where the match is weak. For some rows the clone size is stated as once, few or many, or as a class when expanded; others skip it.

v_call: TRBV7-3; j_call: TRBJ2-2; clone_size: .; d_call: .; cdr3_nt: TGTGCCAGCAGTAAACAGGGAGACGGGGAGCTGTTTTTT; cdr3_aa: CASSKQGDGELFF
v_call: TRBV4-1; j_call: TRBJ2-7; clone_size: .; d_call: .; cdr3_nt: TGCGCCAGCAGCCAAGACGGGGAGCGGGTAGGACTACCCTACGAGCAGTACTTC; cdr3_aa: CASSQDGERVGLPYEQYF
v_call: TRBV4-2; j_call: TRBJ1-6; clone_size: once; d_call: .; cdr3_nt: TGTGCCAGCAGCCAAGTGTCTCGTGGTAGAACCTATAATTCACCCCTCCACTTT; cdr3_aa: CASSQVSRGRTYNSPLHF
v_call: TRBV5-1; j_call: TRBJ2-5; clone_size: .; d_call: .; cdr3_nt: TGCGCCAGCAGCTTGGAGGCAGGACGGGAGACCCAGTACTTC; cdr3_aa: CASSLEAGRETQYF
v_call: TRBV12-5; j_call: TRBJ1-1; clone_size: .; d_call: TRBD1; cdr3_nt: TGTGCTAGTGGGGCGGGACAGGCATTATCTGAAGCTTTCTTT; cdr3_aa: CASGAGQALSEAFF
v_call: TRBV7-2; j_call: TRBJ2-7; clone_size: few; d_call: .; cdr3_nt: TGTGCCAGCAGCTTTTACGGCACCTACGAGCAGTACTTC; cdr3_aa: CASSFYGTYEQYF
v_call: TRBV5-1; j_call: TRBJ2-7; clone_size: .; d_call: TRBD2; cdr3_nt: TGCGCCAGCAGCTTGGCGGCTAGCGGGGGCGAGCAGTACTTC; cdr3_aa: CASSLAASGGEQYF
v_call: TRBV18; j_call: TRBJ1-1; clone_size: .; d_call: .; cdr3_nt: TGTGCCAGCTCACTCATGAACACTGAAGCTTTCTTT; cdr3_aa: CASSLMNTEAFF
v_call: TRBV9; j_call: TRBJ1-2; clone_size: .; d_call: TRBD1; cdr3_nt: TGTGCCAGCAGCGTAGAAGGGACAGGGTGGCATGGCTACACCTTC; cdr3_aa: CASSVEGTGWHGYTF
v_call: TRBV10-3; j_call: TRBJ2-3; clone_size: .; d_call: .; cdr3_nt: TGTGCCATCAGTGCACTAGGCACTGGAACAGATACGCAGTATTTT; cdr3_aa: CAISALGTGTDTQYF
v_call: TRBV7-2; j_call: TRBJ1-1; clone_size: .; d_call: TRBD1; cdr3_nt: TGTGCCAGCAGCTTAGCTGGCAGGGGGAAAACTGAAGCTTTCTTT; cdr3_aa: CASSLAGRGKTEAFF
v_call: TRBV9; j_call: TRBJ1-2; clone_size: .; d_call: .; cdr3_nt: TGTGCCAGCAGCGTCACCCTCGGGGTCAGGGGTGAAGGCTACACCTTC; cdr3_aa: CASSVTLGVRGEGYTF
v_call: TRBV9; j_call: TRBJ1-1; clone_size: .; d_call: .; cdr3_nt: TGTGCCAGCAGCGTAGGGCAGGGGCGAACTGAAGCTTTCTTT; cdr3_aa: CASSVGQGRTEAFF
v_call: TRBV5-5; j_call: TRBJ1-2; clone_size: .; d_call: .; cdr3_nt: TGTGCCAGCAGCTTGGCCCCGGGACTAGCTAACTATGGCTACACCTTC; cdr3_aa: CASSLAPGLANYGYTF
v_call: TRBV5-1; j_call: TRBJ2-3; clone_size: .; d_call: .; cdr3_nt: TGCGCCAGCAGCCTCCGATCAGATACGCAGTATTTT; cdr3_aa: CASSLRSDTQYF
v_call: TRBV11-3; j_call: TRBJ2-5; clone_size: .; d_call: TRBD2; cdr3_nt: TGTGCCAGCAGCTTAGAAGGGGCTAGCGGACAAGAGACCCAGTACTTC; cdr3_aa: CASSLEGASGQETQYF
v_call: TRBV19; j_call: TRBJ1-4; clone_size: .; d_call: .; cdr3_nt: TGTGCCAGTAGTATCGGTGAAAAACTGTTTTTT; cdr3_aa: CASSIGEKLFF
v_call: TRBV9; j_call: TRBJ2-5; clone_size: .; d_call: .; cdr3_nt: TGTGCCAGCAGCGTAGGCGACGAGGGTTTTAACCAGTACTTC; cdr3_aa: CASSVGDEGFNQYF
v_call: TRBV15; j_call: TRBJ2-5; clone_size: .; d_call: .; cdr3_nt: TGTGCCACCAGCAGAGTCGGTGGAGGCTTTAACCAAGAGACCCAGTACTTC; cdr3_aa: CATSRVGGGFNQETQYF
v_call: TRBV10-3; j_call: TRBJ2-2; clone_size: .; d_call: .; cdr3_nt: TGTGCCATCAGCGCAGGTAACGCCGGGGAGCTGTTTTTT; cdr3_aa: CAISAGNAGELFF
v_call: TRBV10-3; j_call: TRBJ2-7; clone_size: .; d_call: .; cdr3_nt: TGTGCCATCAGCCCAGGGGACGAGCAGTACTTC; cdr3_aa: CAISPGDEQYF
v_call: TRBV4-2; j_call: TRBJ2-3; clone_size: once; d_call: .; cdr3_nt: TGTGCCAGCAGCCAAGAAGCCTACGTAGCTGGCGCAACATTAAACACAGATACGCAGTATTTT; cdr3_aa: CASSQEAYVAGATLNTDTQYF
v_call: TRBV5-1; j_call: TRBJ1-6; clone_size: .; d_call: TRBD1; cdr3_nt: TGCGCCAGCAGCTTGACAGGGGATAATTCACCCCTCCACTTT; cdr3_aa: CASSLTGDNSPLHF
v_call: TRBV18; j_call: TRBJ2-6; clone_size: .; d_call: .; cdr3_nt: TGTGCCAGCTCCGACTCTGGGGCCAACGTCCTGACTTTC; cdr3_aa: CASSDSGANVLTF
v_call: TRBV4-2; j_call: TRBJ1-4; clone_size: .; d_call: .; cdr3_nt: TGTGCCAGCAGCCAGACAGCCGCAACTAATGAAAAACTGTTTTTT; cdr3_aa: CASSQTAATNEKLFF
v_call: TRBV19; j_call: TRBJ1-3; clone_size: .; d_call: .; cdr3_nt: TGTGCCAGTAGTAATGCGGGTAGCTCTGGAAACACCATATATTTT; cdr3_aa: CASSNAGSSGNTIYF
v_call: TRBV6-4; j_call: TRBJ2-2; clone_size: few; d_call: .; cdr3_nt: TGTGCCAGCAGTGACTCTACGAACACCGGGGAGCTGTTTTTT; cdr3_aa: CASSDSTNTGELFF
v_call: TRBV5-4; j_call: TRBJ1-4; clone_size: .; d_call: .; cdr3_nt: TGTGCCAGCAGCTCCCCGGCAACTAATGAAAAACTGTTTTTT; cdr3_aa: CASSSPATNEKLFF
v_call: TRBV4-2; j_call: TRBJ2-3; clone_size: .; d_call: TRBD2; cdr3_nt: TGTGCCAGCAGCCAACTCGGACTAGCGGGGACAGATACGCAGTATTTT; cdr3_aa: CASSQLGLAGTDTQYF
v_call: TRBV5-1; j_call: TRBJ1-1; clone_size: .; d_call: .; cdr3_nt: TGCGCCAGCAGCAGACGACAGCAGAACACTGAAGCTTTCTTT; cdr3_aa: CASSRRQQNTEAFF
v_call: TRBV10-1; j_call: TRBJ2-7; clone_size: few; d_call: TRBD2; cdr3_nt: TGCGCCAGCAGTGGAGGGGGACTAGCGAACGAGCAGTACTTC; cdr3_aa: CASSGGGLANEQYF
v_call: TRBV28; j_call: TRBJ1-1; clone_size: .; d_call: .; cdr3_nt: TGTGCCAGCGCGAGGGCCCGGGTCACTGAAGCTTTCTTT; cdr3_aa: CASARARVTEAFF
v_call: TRBV5-6; j_call: TRBJ2-5; clone_size: .; d_call: TRBD2; cdr3_nt: TGTGCCACCGACCGGTCGGGGGGTCAAAAGACCCAGTACTTC; cdr3_aa: CATDRSGGQKTQYF